The 13 T cell receptor beta chains below come from one sample, sequenced in a study of CD8 T cells in ankylosing spondylitis. Study observations and caveats: It appeared that ankylosing spondylitis blood was characterized by a TCR beta motif of several highly homologous variants.

Their antigen targets remain unknown. TCRdb redid the calling of the 5' RACE reads with MiXCR, one entry per CDR3 protein. The data hold almost 400,000 distinct CDR3 sequences, with about a fifth observed a single time. The sequenced material came from blood, either unsorted or a sorted T cell fraction (not recorded which). Every receptor here comes from a male donor with ankylosing spondylitis.

This clonotype was observed a few times. The chain couples TRBV5-1 to TRBJ2-7; no clear D gene. Germline CDR1 SGHRS, CDR2 YFSETQ. V lost 4 bases, J lost 6 bases, and 17 bases lay in between. The CDR3 spans 14 residues. This chain's CDR3 is CASSPPGEPSEQYF. In DNA form, the CDR3 reads TGCGCCAGCAGCCCCCCAGGAGAACCCAGCGAGCAGTACTTC.

The rearrangement links TRBV29-1 to TRBJ1-2; TRBD1 is a possible D gene (6 bases). This CDR3 has 13 amino acids. Trimming shortened V by 7 bases and J by 4 bases, and 16 bases separated the two germline ends. CDR1 SQVTM and CDR2 ANQGSEA come from the germline V gene. The chain's CDR3 is CSARTRGIYGYTF. CDR3 in DNA: TGCAGCGCTCGAACGAGGGGGATCTATGGCTACACCTTC.

J is TRBJ2-5 and V is TRBV28, with TRBD2 as a possible D gene (5 bases). Germline-derived CDR1 and CDR2 are MDHEN and SYDVKM. This CDR3 has 16 residues. The V gene lost 3 bases and the J gene lost 1 base, with 15 bases spanning the gap. CDR3 residues: CASSFGDYSFQETQYF. The CDR3 bases are TGTGCCAGCAGTTTTGGAGACTATTCTTTCCAAGAGACCCAGTACTTC.

The chain combines TRBV7-2 with TRBJ2-7; 11 bases match TRBD1. This CDR3 is built from 14 residues. V lost 9 bases, J lost 6 bases, and 10 bases stayed unmatched. Germline CDR1 SGHTA, CDR2 FQGNSA. CDR3 nucleotide sequence: TGTGCCAGAATTTCCGGGACAGGGGGATCCGAGCAGTACTTC. This encodes CARISGTGGSEQYF.

The sample holds a few counts of this clonotype. The chain recombines TRBV19 with TRBJ2-1, with 8 bases lining up with TRBD1. This CDR3 comprises 16 residues. The germline V gene has CDR1 LNHDA and CDR2 SQIVND (reference sequence). The J segment lost 5 bases and the V segment lost 3 bases, leaving 9 bases of the junction unmatched. The CDR3 nucleotides read TGTGCCAGTAGTATTGAAAGGACAGGGACTCACAATGAGCAGTTCTTC. Its protein product is CASSIERTGTHNEQFF.

The chain is built from TRBV11-1 and TRBJ2-7; 8 bases match TRBD2. V dropped 5 bases and J dropped 2; count of bases not matched to a gene: 5. Germline V CDR1 and CDR2: SGHAT, FQDESV (reference sequence). The CDR3 is 14 residues long. CDR3 residues: CASSPPGGAYEQYF. CDR3 in DNA: TGTGCCAGCAGCCCGCCGGGGGGGGCCTACGAGCAGTACTTC.

This clonotype was counted between two and nine times. The chain recombines TRBV30 with TRBJ1-1, with 7 bases fitting TRBD1. The CDR3 sequence is 12 residues long. CDR1 and CDR2 (germline): GTSNPN, SVGIG (reference sequence). The ends lost 8 bases at V and 3 bases at J; junction bases unmatched: 6. The CDR3 DNA reads as TGTGCCCTGAGACAGGGATACACTGAAGCTTTCTTT. It codes for CALRQGYTEAFF.

With regard to this clonotype: A read error may be the cause here, since a much bigger clone is one base away. The rearrangement uses TRBV7-2 and TRBJ1-4; no clear D gene. V lost 1 base, J lost 12 bases, and 12 bases lay in between. The CDR3 is made up of 13 amino acids. Germline V gives CDR1 SGHTA, CDR2 FQGNSA. Here the CDR3 reads CASSLVYREELFF. The CDR3 DNA reads as TGTGCCAGCAGCTTAGTGTATAGGGAAGAACTGTTTTTT.

This clonotype occurred a few times. This chain links TRBV5-1 with TRBJ2-2; the match to TRBD1 covers 7 bases. This CDR3 spans 15 amino acids. Germline CDR1 is SGHRS and CDR2 is YFSETQ. J lost 1 base, V lost 3 bases, and 3 bases had no gene match. The CDR3 spells CASSWTGGNTGELFF. In DNA form, the CDR3 reads TGCGCCAGCAGCTGGACAGGTGGGAACACCGGGGAGCTGTTTTTT.

This clonotype came up a few times. The J gene is TRBJ2-7, the V gene TRBV4-1, with 12 bases matching TRBD1. The CDR3 spans 17 residues. Germline CDR1 and CDR2: MGHRA and YSYEKL. Losses at the gene ends were 0 bases for V and 7 bases for J; bases not matched to a gene: 10. The CDR3 region has the DNA TGCGCCAGCAGCCAAGATGCGGGACAGGGGGCTGTGGGAGAGCAGTACTTC. Protein product: CASSQDAGQGAVGEQYF.

The chain joins TRBV24-1 to TRBJ2-5; 10 bases are shared with TRBD1. Per the germline V gene, CDR1 is KGHDR and CDR2 is SFDVKD. This CDR3 comprises 15 residues. V was clipped by 3 bases and J by 6 bases; unmatched bases: 6. CDR3 bases: TGTGCCACCAGTGATACCGGGACAGGGGAGAAGACCCAGTACTTC. The encoded protein is CATSDTGTGEKTQYF.

The chain is built from TRBV11-2 and TRBJ2-1, with D unresolved. The CDR3 extends over 15 amino acids. Trimming shortened V by 3 bases and J by 0 bases, and 9 bases separated the two germline ends. Germline V gene data show CDR1 as SGHAT and CDR2 as FQNNGV. The CDR3 DNA follows: TGTGCCAGCAGCTTCGGCGTTAGCTCCTACAATGAGCAGTTCTTC. Translated: CASSFGVSSYNEQFF.

Only a few counts were recorded for this clonotype. The rearrangement uses TRBV7-2 and TRBJ1-3; no clear D. Germline V gene sequence: CDR1 SGHTA, CDR2 FQGNSA. The CDR3 runs to 15 residues. V lost 7 bases to trimming and J lost 4 bases, with 17 bases between them. The CDR3, as DNA: TGTGCCAGCACCTCTCGAGGAGGTACCGGAAACACCATATATTTT. It encodes CASTSRGGTGNTIYF.